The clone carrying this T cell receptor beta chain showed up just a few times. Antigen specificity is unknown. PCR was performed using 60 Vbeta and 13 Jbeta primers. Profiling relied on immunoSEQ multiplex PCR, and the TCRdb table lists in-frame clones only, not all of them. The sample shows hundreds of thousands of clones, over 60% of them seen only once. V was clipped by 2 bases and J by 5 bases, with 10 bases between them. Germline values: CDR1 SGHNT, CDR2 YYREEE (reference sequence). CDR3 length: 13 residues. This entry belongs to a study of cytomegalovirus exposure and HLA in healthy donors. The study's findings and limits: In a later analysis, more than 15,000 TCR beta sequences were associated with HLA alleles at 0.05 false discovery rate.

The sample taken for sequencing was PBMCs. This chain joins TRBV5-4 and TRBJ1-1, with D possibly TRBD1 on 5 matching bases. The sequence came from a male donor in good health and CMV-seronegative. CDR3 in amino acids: CASSFGGRTEAFF. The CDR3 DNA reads TGTGCCAGCAGCTTCGGGGGGAGGACTGAAGCTTTCTTT.